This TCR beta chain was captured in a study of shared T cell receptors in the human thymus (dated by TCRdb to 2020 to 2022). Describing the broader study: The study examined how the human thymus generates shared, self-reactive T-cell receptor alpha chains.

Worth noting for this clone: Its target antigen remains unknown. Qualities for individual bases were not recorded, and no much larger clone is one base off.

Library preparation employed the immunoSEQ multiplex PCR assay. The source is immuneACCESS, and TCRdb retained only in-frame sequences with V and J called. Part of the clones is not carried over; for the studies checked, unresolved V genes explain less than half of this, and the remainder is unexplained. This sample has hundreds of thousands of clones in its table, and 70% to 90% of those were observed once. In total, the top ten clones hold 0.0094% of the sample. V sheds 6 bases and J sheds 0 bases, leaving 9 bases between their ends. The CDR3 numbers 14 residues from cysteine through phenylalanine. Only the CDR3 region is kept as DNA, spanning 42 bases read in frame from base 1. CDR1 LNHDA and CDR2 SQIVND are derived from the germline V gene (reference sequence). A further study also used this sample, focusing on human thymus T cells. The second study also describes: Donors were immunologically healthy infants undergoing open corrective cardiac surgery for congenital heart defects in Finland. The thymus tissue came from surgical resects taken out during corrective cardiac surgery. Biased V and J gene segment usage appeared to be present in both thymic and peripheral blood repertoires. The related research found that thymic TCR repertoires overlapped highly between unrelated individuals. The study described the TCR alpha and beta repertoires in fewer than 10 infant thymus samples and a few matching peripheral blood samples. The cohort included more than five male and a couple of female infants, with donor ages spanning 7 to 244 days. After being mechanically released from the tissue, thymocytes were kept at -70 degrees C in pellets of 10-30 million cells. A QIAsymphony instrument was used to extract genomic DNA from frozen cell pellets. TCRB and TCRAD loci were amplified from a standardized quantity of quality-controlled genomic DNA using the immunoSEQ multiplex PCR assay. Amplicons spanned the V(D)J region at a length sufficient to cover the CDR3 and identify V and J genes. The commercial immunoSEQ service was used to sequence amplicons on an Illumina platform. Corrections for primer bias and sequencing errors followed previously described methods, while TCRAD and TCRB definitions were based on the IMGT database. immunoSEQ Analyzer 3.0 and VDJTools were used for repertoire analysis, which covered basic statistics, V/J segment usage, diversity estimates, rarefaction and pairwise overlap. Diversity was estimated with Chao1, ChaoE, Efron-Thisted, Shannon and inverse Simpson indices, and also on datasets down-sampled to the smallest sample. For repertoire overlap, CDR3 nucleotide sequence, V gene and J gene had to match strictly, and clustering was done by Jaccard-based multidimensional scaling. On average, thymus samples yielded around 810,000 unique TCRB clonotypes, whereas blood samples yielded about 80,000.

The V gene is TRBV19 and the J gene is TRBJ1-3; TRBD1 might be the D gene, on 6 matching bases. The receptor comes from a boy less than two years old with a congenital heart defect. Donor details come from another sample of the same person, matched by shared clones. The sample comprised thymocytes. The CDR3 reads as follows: CASSGTYSGNTIYF. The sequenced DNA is TGTGCCAGTAGCGGGACATACTCTGGAAACACCATATATTTT.